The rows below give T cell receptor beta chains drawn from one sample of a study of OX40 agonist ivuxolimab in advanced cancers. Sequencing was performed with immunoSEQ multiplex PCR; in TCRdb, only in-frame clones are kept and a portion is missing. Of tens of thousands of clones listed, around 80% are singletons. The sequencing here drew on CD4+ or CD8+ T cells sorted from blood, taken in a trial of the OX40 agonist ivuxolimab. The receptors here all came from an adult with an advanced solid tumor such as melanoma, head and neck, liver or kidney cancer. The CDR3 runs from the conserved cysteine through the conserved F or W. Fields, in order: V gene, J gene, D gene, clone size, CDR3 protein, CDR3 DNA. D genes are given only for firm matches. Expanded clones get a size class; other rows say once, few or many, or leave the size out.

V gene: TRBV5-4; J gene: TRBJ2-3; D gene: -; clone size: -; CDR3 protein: CASSPRGTAPDTQYF; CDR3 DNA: TGTGCCAGCAGTCCTCGGGGGACCGCCCCAGATACGCAGTATTTT
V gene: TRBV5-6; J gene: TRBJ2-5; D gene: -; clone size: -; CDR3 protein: CASSSRLRGQGETQYF; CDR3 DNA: TGTGCCAGCAGCTCTCGCCTCCGGGGGCAGGGGGAGACCCAGTACTTC
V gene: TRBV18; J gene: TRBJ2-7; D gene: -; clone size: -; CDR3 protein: CASSASHRFYEQYF; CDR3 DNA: TGTGCCAGCTCAGCGTCCCACAGGTTTTACGAGCAGTACTTC
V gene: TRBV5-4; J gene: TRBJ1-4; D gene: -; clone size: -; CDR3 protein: CASSPGPGVNNEKLFF; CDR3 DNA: TGTGCCAGCAGCCCGGGCCCCGGGGTCAATAATGAAAAACTGTTTTTT
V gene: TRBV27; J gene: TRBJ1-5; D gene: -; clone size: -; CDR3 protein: CASSGGGQPQHF; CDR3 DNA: TGTGCCAGCAGTGGGGGGGGTCAGCCCCAGCATTTT
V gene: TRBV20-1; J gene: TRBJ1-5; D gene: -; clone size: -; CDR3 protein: CRGKEGQPQHF; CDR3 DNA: TGCAGGGGGAAGGAGGGCCAGCCCCAGCATTTT
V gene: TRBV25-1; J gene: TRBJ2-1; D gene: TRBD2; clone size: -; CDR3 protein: CASRGTMDEQFF; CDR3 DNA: TGTGCCAGCAGGGGGACTATGGATGAGCAGTTCTTC
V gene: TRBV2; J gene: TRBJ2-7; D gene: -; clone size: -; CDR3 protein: CATKSQYEQYF; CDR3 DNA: TGTGCCACCAAAAGTCAGTACGAGCAGTACTTC
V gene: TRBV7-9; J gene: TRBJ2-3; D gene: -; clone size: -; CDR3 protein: CASSLHWGPGADTQYF; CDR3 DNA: TGTGCCAGCAGCTTACATTGGGGACCAGGGGCAGATACGCAGTATTTT
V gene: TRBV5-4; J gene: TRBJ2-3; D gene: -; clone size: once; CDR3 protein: CASSLGRADTQYF; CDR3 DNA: TGTGCCAGCAGCTTGGGAAGGGCAGATACGCAGTATTTT
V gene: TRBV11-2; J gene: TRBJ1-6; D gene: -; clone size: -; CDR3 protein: CASSHGGSSYNSPLHF; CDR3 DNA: TGTGCCAGCAGCCACGGGGGGAGCTCCTATAATTCACCCCTCCACTTT
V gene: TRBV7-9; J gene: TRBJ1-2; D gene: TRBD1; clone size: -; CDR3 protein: CASSGRDRRLLYGYTF; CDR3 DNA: TGTGCCAGCAGCGGGCGGGACAGGCGTCTTCTTTATGGCTACACCTTC
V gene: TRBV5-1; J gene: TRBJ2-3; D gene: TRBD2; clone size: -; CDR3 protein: CASSLGAGGSTDTQYF; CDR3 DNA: TGCGCCAGCAGCTTGGGTGCGGGAGGGAGCACAGATACGCAGTATTTT
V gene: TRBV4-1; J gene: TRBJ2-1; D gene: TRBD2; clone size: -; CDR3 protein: CASSQGPASGAYNEQFF; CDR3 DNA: TGCGCCAGCAGCCAAGGCCCGGCTAGCGGGGCTTACAATGAGCAGTTCTTC
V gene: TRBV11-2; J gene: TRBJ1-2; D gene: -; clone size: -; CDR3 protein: CASSLGGYGYTF; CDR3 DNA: TGTGCCAGCAGCTTAGGAGGCTATGGCTACACCTTC
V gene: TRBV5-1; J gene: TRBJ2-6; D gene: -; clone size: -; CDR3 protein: CASSLDGGPSSSGANVLTF; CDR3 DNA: TGCGCCAGCAGCTTGGATGGTGGTCCGTCTAGCTCTGGGGCCAACGTCCTGACTTTC
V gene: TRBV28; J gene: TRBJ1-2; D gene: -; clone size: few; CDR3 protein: CASSPPRGHYGYTF; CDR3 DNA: TGTGCCAGCAGTCCCCCCCGGGGGCACTATGGCTACACCTTC
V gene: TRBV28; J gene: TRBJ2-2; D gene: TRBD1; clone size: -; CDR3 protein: CASIIGQGAGGELFF; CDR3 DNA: TGTGCCAGCATCATTGGACAGGGGGCTGGCGGGGAGCTGTTTTTT
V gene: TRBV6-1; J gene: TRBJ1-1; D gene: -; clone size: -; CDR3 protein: CASSEFLLNTEAFF; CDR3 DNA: TGTGCCAGCAGTGAATTCCTTCTAAACACTGAAGCTTTCTTT
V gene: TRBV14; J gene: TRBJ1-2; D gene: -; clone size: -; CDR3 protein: CASSRGQGYGYTF; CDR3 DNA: TGTGCCAGCAGCCGAGGACAAGGCTATGGCTACACCTTC
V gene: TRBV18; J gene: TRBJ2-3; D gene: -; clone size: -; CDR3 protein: CASSPLEAQSSTDTQYF; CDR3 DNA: TGTGCCAGCTCACCCCTCGAAGCGCAATCTAGCACAGATACGCAGTATTTT
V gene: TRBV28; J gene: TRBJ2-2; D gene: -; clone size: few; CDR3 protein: CASSSDSSHTGELFF; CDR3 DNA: TGTGCCAGCAGTTCGGACTCCTCCCACACCGGGGAGCTGTTTTTT
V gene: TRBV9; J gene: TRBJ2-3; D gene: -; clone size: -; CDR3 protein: CASSPGADTQYF; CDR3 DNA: TGTGCCAGCAGCCCTGGGGCAGATACGCAGTATTTT
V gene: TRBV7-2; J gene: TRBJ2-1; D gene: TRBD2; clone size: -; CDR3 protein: CASSSSGGYYGNEQFF; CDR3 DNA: TGTGCCAGCAGCTCTAGCGGGGGATACTACGGAAATGAGCAGTTCTTC
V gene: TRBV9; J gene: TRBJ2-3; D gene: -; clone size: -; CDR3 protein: CASTVSQERDTQYF; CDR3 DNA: TGTGCCAGCACCGTTTCCCAGGAGCGGGATACGCAGTATTTT
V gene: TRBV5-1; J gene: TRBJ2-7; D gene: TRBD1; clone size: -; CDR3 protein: CASSLPRGTGDNEQYF; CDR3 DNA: TGCGCCAGCAGCTTGCCTCGTGGGACAGGGGATAACGAGCAGTACTTC
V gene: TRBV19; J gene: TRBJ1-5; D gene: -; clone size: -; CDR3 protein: CASSPAGGSNQPQHF; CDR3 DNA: TGTGCCAGTAGTCCCGCTGGGGGTAGCAATCAGCCCCAGCATTTT
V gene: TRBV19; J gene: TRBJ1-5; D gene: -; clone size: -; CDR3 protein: CASSIQTYDQPQHF; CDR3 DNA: TGTGCCAGTAGTATTCAGACTTACGATCAGCCCCAGCATTTT
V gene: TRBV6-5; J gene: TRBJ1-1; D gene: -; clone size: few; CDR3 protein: CASSRAGLNTEAFF; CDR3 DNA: TGTGCCAGCTCGAGGGCAGGGCTGAACACTGAAGCTTTCTTT
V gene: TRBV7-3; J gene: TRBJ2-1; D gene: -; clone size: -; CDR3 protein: CASSLSGGYNEQFF; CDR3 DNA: TGTGCCAGCAGCTTGTCTGGGGGGTACAATGAGCAGTTCTTC
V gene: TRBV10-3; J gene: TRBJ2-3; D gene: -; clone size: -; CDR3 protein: CAISETGRRDTQYF; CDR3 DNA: TGTGCCATCAGTGAGACGGGACGGAGGGATACGCAGTATTTT
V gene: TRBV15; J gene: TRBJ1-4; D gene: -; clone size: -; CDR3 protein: CATSRGGTNEKLFF; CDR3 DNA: TGTGCCACCAGCAGAGGGGGCACTAATGAAAAACTGTTTTTT
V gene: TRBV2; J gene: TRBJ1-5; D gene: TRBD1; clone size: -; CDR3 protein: CASSPPSSSSDRFGNQPQHF; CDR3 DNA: TGTGCCAGCAGTCCTCCCAGCTCATCCTCGGACAGGTTCGGGAATCAGCCCCAGCATTTT
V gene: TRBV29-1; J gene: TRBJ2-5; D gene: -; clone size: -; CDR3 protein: CSVEDKAVVLETQYF; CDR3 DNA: TGCAGCGTTGAAGATAAGGCCGTGGTTTTAGAGACCCAGTACTTC
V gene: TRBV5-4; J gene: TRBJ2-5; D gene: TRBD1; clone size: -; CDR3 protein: CASSTETGGGETQYF; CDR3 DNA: TGTGCCAGCAGCACCGAGACAGGGGGCGGGGAGACCCAGTACTTC
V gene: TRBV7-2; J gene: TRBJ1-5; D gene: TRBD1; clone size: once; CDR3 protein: CASSYQGGQPQHF; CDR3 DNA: TGTGCCAGCAGCTACCAGGGGGGTCAGCCCCAGCATTTT
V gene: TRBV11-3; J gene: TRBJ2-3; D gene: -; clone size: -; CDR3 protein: CASSLGQVTDTQYF; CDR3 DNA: TGTGCCAGCAGCTTAGGACAGGTCACAGATACGCAGTATTTT
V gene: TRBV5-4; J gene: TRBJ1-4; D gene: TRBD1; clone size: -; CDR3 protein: CASSRGQQLNEKLFF; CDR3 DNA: TGTGCCAGCAGCCGGGGACAGCAACTTAATGAAAAACTGTTTTTT
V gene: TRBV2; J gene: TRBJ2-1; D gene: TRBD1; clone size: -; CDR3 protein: CASSGQGTAYNEQFF; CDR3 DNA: TGTGCCAGCAGCGGACAGGGGACCGCCTACAATGAGCAGTTCTTC
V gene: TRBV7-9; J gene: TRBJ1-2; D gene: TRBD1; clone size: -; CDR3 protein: CASSLGTGDGYTF; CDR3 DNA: TGTGCCAGCAGCTTAGGGACAGGGGATGGCTACACCTTC
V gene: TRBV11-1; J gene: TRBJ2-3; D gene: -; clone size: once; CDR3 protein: CASSFGNSGSDTQYF; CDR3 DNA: TGTGCCAGCAGCTTTGGCAATTCCGGGTCAGATACGCAGTATTTT
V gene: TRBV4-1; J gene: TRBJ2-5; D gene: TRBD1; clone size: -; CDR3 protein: CASSRQGLEGTQYF; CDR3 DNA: TGCGCCAGCAGCAGACAGGGTCTTGAGGGGACCCAGTACTTC
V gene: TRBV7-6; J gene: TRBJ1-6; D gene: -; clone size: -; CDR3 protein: CASADGFNSPLHF; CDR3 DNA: TGTGCCAGCGCTGACGGTTTTAATTCACCCCTCCACTTT
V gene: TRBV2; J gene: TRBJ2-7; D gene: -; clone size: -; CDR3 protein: CASSDSGTGLNYEQYF; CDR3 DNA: TGTGCCAGCAGTGATAGCGGGACAGGTCTTAACTACGAGCAGTACTTC
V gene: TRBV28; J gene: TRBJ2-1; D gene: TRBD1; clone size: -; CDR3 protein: CASSPPSGQGPYYNEQFF; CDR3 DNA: TGTGCCAGCAGTCCCCCTTCCGGACAGGGGCCCTATTACAATGAGCAGTTCTTC
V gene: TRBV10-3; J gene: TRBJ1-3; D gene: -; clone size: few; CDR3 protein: CAIRESSGNTIYF; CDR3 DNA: TGTGCCATCCGAGAGAGCTCTGGAAACACCATATATTTT
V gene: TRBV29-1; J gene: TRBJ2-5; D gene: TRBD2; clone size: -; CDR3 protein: CSVGGASGSRRETQYF; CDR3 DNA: TGCAGCGTTGGGGGAGCTAGCGGGAGTCGTCGGGAGACCCAGTACTTC
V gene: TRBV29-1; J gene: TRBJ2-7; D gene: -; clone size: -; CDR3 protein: CSVVRGNPRDEQYF; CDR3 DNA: TGCAGCGTTGTAAGGGGGAACCCCCGGGACGAGCAGTACTTC
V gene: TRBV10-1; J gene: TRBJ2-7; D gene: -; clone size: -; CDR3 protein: CASEGKGVISYEQYF; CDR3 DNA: TGCGCCAGCGAGGGGAAAGGGGTGATATCCTACGAGCAGTACTTC
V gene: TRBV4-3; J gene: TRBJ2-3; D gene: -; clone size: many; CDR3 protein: CASSQDIHGTQYF; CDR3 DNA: TGCGCCAGCAGCCAAGATATACATGGTACGCAGTATTTT
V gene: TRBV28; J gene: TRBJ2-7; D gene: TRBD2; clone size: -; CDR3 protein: CASRRTSGSEQYF; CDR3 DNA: TGTGCCAGCAGGCGCACTAGCGGGAGCGAGCAGTACTTC
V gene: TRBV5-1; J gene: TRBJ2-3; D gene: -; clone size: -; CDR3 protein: CASSLVDYSDTQYF; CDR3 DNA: TGCGCCAGCAGCTTGGTCGACTACTCAGATACGCAGTATTTT
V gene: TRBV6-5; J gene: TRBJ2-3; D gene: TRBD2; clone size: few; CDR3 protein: CASHVTGGVDTQYF; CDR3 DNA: TGTGCCAGTCACGTTACGGGAGGGGTCGATACGCAGTATTTT
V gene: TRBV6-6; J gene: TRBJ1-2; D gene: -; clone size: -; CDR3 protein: CASSLLDTGRYGYTF; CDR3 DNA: TGTGCCAGCAGCCTCCTTGACACAGGGCGCTATGGCTACACCTTC
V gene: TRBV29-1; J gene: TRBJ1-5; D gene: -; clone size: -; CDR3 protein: CSVGEVGQPQHF; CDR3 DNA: TGCAGCGTTGGGGAGGTGGGTCAGCCCCAGCATTTT
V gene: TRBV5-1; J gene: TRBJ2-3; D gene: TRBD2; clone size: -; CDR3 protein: CASSLAGGADTDTQYF; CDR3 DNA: TGCGCCAGCAGCTTGGCCGGGGGGGCTGACACAGATACGCAGTATTTT